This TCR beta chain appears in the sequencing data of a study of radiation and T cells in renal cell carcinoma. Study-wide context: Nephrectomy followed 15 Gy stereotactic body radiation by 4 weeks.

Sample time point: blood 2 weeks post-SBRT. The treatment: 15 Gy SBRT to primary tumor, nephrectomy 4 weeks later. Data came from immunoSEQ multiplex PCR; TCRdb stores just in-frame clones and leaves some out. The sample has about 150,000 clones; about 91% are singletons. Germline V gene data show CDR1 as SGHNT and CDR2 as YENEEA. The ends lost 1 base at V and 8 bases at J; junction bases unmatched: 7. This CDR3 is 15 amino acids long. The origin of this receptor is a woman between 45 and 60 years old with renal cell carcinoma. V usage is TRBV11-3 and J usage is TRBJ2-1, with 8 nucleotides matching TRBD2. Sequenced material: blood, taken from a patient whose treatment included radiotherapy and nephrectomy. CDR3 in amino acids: CASSLGSGGPHEQFF. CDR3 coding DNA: TGTGCCAGCAGCTTAGGGTCGGGGGGGCCGCATGAGCAGTTCTTC.